This entry concerns a single T cell receptor beta chain. Addition of UMIs with a 6-nucleotide sample barcode was achieved by template switching. Each CDR3 protein gets one entry in TCRdb, which reprocessed the 5' RACE reads and gives no DNA. The sample shows about 300,000 distinct CDR3 sequences, and 5.5% to 6.5% sits with its ten largest clones. The CDR3 totals 15 residues. This record belongs to a study of monozygotic twins with inflammatory bowel disease. The V gene is TRBV12-3 or TRBV12-4, the J gene TRBJ2-1; TCRdb designates TRBD2, a call that cannot be tested without DNA. The sample comprised blood. The receptor comes from a human donor with ulcerative colitis or Crohn's disease, or a healthy co-twin of an affected twin (not recorded which). The CDR3 sequence is CASSLPPGLVNEQFF.